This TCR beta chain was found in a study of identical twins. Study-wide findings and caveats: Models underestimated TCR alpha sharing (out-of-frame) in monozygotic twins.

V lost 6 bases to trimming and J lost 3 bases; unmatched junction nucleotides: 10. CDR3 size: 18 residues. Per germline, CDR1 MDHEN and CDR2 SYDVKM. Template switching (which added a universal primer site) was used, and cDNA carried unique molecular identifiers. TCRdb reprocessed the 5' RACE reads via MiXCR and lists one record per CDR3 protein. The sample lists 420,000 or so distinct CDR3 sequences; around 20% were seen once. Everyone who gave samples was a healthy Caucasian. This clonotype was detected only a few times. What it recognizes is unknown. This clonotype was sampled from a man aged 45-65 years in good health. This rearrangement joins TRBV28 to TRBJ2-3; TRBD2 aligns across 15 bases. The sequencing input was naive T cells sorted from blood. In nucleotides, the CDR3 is TGTGCCAGCAGCGAGATAGGACTAGCGGGGGGGTGGACAGATACGCAGTATTTT. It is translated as CASSEIGLAGGWTDTQYF.